This entry describes one TCR beta chain. The target antigen is unknown. PCR was performed using 60 Vbeta and 13 Jbeta primers. Clones were sequenced by immunoSEQ multiplex PCR, and TCRdb holds only the in-frame ones, with some missing. In the table there are about 160,000 clones, roughly four fifths of which are singletons. Germline CDR1 MGHRA, CDR2 YSYEKL. This CDR3 comprises 15 residues. Trimming left V 3 bases short and J 3 bases short, with 15 bases between. This sample stems from a study of cytomegalovirus exposure and HLA in healthy donors. Broader study findings: Equally common other TCR beta chains were less clonally expanded than HLA-associated ones, a later analysis found.

The chain is built from TRBV4-1 and TRBJ2-7, with a possible D match to TRBD1 (5 bases). This TCR came from a male donor in good health and CMV-seropositive. Sequencing was carried out using PBMCs. CDR3 DNA sequence: TGCGCCAGCAGCCAGACCCCAGACAGACGCTACGAGCAGTACTTC. Its protein is CASSQTPDRRYEQYF.